Included here is one T cell receptor beta chain sequence, with context. These data are taken from a study of blood T cell repertoires in COVID-19. Across the study: Italy, Spain and the United States were the sources of the convalescent and acute COVID-19 samples. PBMCs, B-cell-depleted T cells, or T cells were the source of the cDNA or gDNA that made up the material.

The authors' processing: Amplified reference gene primers provided the basis for estimating nucleated cell counts. Clones were sequenced by immunoSEQ multiplex PCR, and TCRdb holds only the in-frame ones, with some missing. V and J calls and clone size follow that table, whereas D and trimming were derived from the DNA. This table has some 270,000 clones, approximately 86% appearing once. This TCR came from a woman aged 60-70 years who had recovered from COVID-19. The specimen sequenced was peripheral blood.

The CDR3 reads CASSLAQGNSPLHF. The CDR3 DNA reads as TGCGCCAGCAGCTTGGCCCAGGGAAATTCACCCCTCCACTTT. The rearrangement links TRBV5-1 to TRBJ1-6; tentatively, D is TRBD1 (5 bases). CDR3 length equals 14 residues. The V and J ends lost 0 bases and 7 bases respectively, with 8 bases between them. The germline gives CDR1 SGHRS, CDR2 YFSETQ.